The next 22 T cell receptor beta chains were all read from a single sample in a study of shared clonotypes between healthy human individuals. The repertoire was sequenced with immunoSEQ multiplex PCR; TCRdb's copy has only in-frame clones and lacks some. This sample has around 1.6 million clones, with 95% to 99% found just once. Sequences were obtained from naive CD4+ T cells sorted from blood. As for subset: CD45RA+ positively selected. The receptors come from a man younger than 45 in good health.

This chain links TRBV9 with TRBJ2-2; D may be TRBD1 (6 bases). The CDR3 totals 14 residues. V lost 2 bases and J 6 bases, leaving 11 bases between the germline ends. The germline CDR1 and CDR2 sequences are SGDLS and YYNGEE. The CDR3 loop is CASSVTQGAGELFF. The CDR3 nucleotides are TGTGCCAGCAGCGTCACACAGGGAGCCGGGGAGCTGTTTTTT.

The chain links TRBV6-5 to TRBJ2-2, with D unresolved. The CDR3 contains 14 residues. The germline V gene has CDR1 MNHEY and CDR2 SVGAGI. Deletions cut 6 bases from V and 8 bases from J, with 16 bases between. CDR3 DNA: TGTGCCAGCAGAACGGGCGGACCTTCGGGGGAGCTGTTTTTT. Protein: CASRTGGPSGELFF.

The gene calls are TRBV7-8 and TRBJ1-3; D gene unclear. The CDR3 spans 13 residues. The V gene lost 4 bases and the J gene lost 3 bases, with 7 bases spanning the gap. Germline V gene lookup returns CDR1 SGHVS and CDR2 FQNEAQ. The DNA for the CDR3 is TGTGCCAGCAGCTCCCCGGTTGGAAACACCATATATTTT. Encoded protein: CASSSPVGNTIYF.

The chain links TRBV19 to TRBJ1-4; D gene ambiguous. CDR3 length: 14 amino acids. V was shortened by 4 bases and J by 0 bases, with 6 bases between the two germline ends. The germline V gene encodes CDR1 LNHDA and CDR2 SQIVND (reference sequence). The DNA of the CDR3 is TGTGCCAGTAGTAACATAGCAACTAATGAAAAACTGTTTTTT. Amino acids: CASSNIATNEKLFF.

The chain joins TRBV10-3 to TRBJ2-3; TRBD1 is a possible D gene (6 bases). The germline CDR1 and CDR2 sequences are ENHRY and SYGVKD. The CDR3 has 15 residues. V lost 6 bases, J lost 0 bases, and 13 bases lay in between. CDR3 coding DNA: TGTGCCATCAGGGGGGCTGGGGGTAGCACAGATACGCAGTATTTT. Protein: CAIRGAGGSTDTQYF.

As DNA, the CDR3 is TGTGCCAGCAGCCGAGGTGGAGAGGGACAGGGTTTCTCTCAGCCCCAGCATTTT. As protein: CASSRGGEGQGFSQPQHF. This chain uses TRBV14 with TRBJ1-5; TRBD1 matches 9 bases. Per germline, CDR1 SGHDN and CDR2 FVKESK. This CDR3 contains 18 residues. V was pared by 4 bases and J by 6 bases, with 16 bases of the junction left unmatched.

The V gene is TRBV19, the J gene TRBJ2-3; possibly TRBD2 for D (6 bases). In germline, CDR1 is LNHDA, CDR2 SQIVND (reference sequence). Deletions cut 8 bases from V and 6 bases from J, with 21 bases between. The CDR3 spans 15 residues. The DNA of the CDR3 is TGTGCCAGTCATGCCGCTAGCTCGGGGGAGGATACGCAGTATTTT. Translated: CASHAASSGEDTQYF.

The gene calls are TRBV9 and TRBJ1-1; TRBD1 agrees at 7 bases. V was clipped by 3 bases and J by 6 bases; unmatched bases: 8. Germline values: CDR1 SGDLS, CDR2 YYNGEE. The CDR3 loop spans 14 amino acids. The DNA of the CDR3 is TGTGCCAGCAGCGCCAAAGGGGGCACGTCTGAAGCTTTCTTT. Residues: CASSAKGGTSEAFF.

This chain connects TRBV5-1 to TRBJ2-1; D gene uncertain. Deletions cut 1 base from V and 4 bases from J, with 12 bases between. Germline lookup yields CDR1 SGHRS and CDR2 YFSETQ. This CDR3 region has 15 residues. The CDR3 here is CASSLSPAPYNEQFF. In nucleotides, the CDR3 is TGCGCCAGCAGCTTGAGTCCGGCACCGTACAATGAGCAGTTCTTC. Full variable domain (rest looked up from reference TRBV5-1 and TRBJ2-1): KAGVTQTPRYLIKTRGQQVTLSCSPISGHRSVSWYQQTPGQGLQFLFEYFSETQRNKGNFPGRFSGRQFSNSRSEMNVSTLELGDSALYLCASSLSPAPYNEQFFGPGTRLTVL.

The V call is TRBV5-1, the J call TRBJ2-1; the D gene could be TRBD1 or TRBD2 (5 bases each). The CDR3 has 14 residues. Germline lookup yields CDR1 SGHRS and CDR2 YFSETQ. The V end was cut by 2 bases, the J end by 7 bases, with 13 bases between. The CDR3 sequence: CASSFGTIGNEQFF. The DNA for the CDR3 is TGCGCCAGCAGCTTCGGGACCATTGGGAATGAGCAGTTCTTC.

The chain recombines TRBV28 with TRBJ1-5, with D maybe TRBD1 (6 bases). Trimming pared 4 bases from V and 7 bases from J, leaving 14 bases between. This CDR3 region has 14 residues. The germline CDR1 and CDR2 sequences are MDHEN and SYDVKM. Written as DNA, the CDR3 is TGTGCCAGCAGTTATACTCAGGGGATACAGCCCCAGCATTTT. Its translation is CASSYTQGIQPQHF.

The chain carries TRBV5-6 and TRBJ1-2; D ambiguous. The length of the CDR3 is 14 residues. V was shortened by 1 base and J by 8 bases, with 15 bases between the two germline ends. Germline-derived CDR1 and CDR2 are SGHDT and YYEEEE. CDR3 bases: TGTGCCAGCAGCTTGAACAGCGGAAGATCCGGCTACACCTTC. The encoded protein is CASSLNSGRSGYTF.

The rearrangement links TRBV27 to TRBJ2-5; a weak D match, TRBD1 (5 bases). The CDR3 sequence is 15 residues long. The V gene lost 2 bases and the J gene lost 5 bases, with 15 bases spanning the gap. Germline V gene lookup returns CDR1 MNHEY and CDR2 SMNVEV (reference sequence). The CDR3 region has the DNA TGTGCCAGCAGTTTACACTCAATAGGGGTGGAGACCCAGTACTTC. It yields the protein CASSLHSIGVETQYF.

V gene TRBV14 combines with J gene TRBJ2-1, with 9 bases matching TRBD2. V dropped 6 bases and J dropped 3; count of bases not matched to a gene: 12. Germline V lookup: CDR1 SGHDN, CDR2 FVKESK. This CDR3 has 17 residues. CDR3: CASSKRTSVFSYNEQFF. The CDR3 region has the DNA TGTGCCAGCAGTAAACGGACTAGCGTCTTTAGCTACAATGAGCAGTTCTTC.

V is TRBV28 and J is TRBJ1-5, with TRBD1 as a possible D gene (6 bases). V shed 5 bases and J shed 3 bases, with 11 bases lying between them. The CDR3 sequence is 14 residues long. CDR1 is MDHEN and CDR2 is SYDVKM in the germline V gene. CDR3 in amino acids: CASSAQGPNQPQHF. DNA of the CDR3: TGTGCCAGCAGTGCACAGGGTCCCAATCAGCCCCAGCATTTT.

This chain uses TRBV5-1 with TRBJ2-7; D may match TRBD1 or TRBD2 (5 bases each). The germline CDR1 and CDR2 sequences are SGHRS and YFSETQ. Trimming shortened V by 4 bases and J by 0 bases, and 11 bases separated the two germline ends. The CDR3 is made up of 14 amino acids. CDR3: CASSRDGYSYEQYF. DNA for the CDR3: TGCGCCAGCAGCCGGGACGGTTACTCCTACGAGCAGTACTTC.

CDR3 DNA sequence: TGCGCCAGCGGGAGTGGGGATACGCAGTATTTT. This gives the protein CASGSGDTQYF. The genes are TRBV10-2 and TRBJ2-3; D possibly corresponds to TRBD2 (5 bases). The germline V gene has CDR1 WSHSY and CDR2 SAAADI. Trimming cost V 8 bases and J 6 bases, with 9 bases left between them. This CDR3 is 11 amino acids long.

The V and J genes are TRBV6-1 and TRBJ1-2; TRBD1 matches at 10 bases. Trimming took 0 bases from V and 2 from J; bases not matched to a gene: 9. The CDR3 has 18 amino acids. The germline gives CDR1 MNHNS, CDR2 SASEGT. In DNA, the CDR3 is TGTGCCAGCAGTGAAGCCCATCCGGGACAGGGGACCAACTATGGCTACACCTTC. Protein: CASSEAHPGQGTNYGYTF.

The V and J genes are TRBV9 and TRBJ2-7; 8 bases map to TRBD1. Germline CDR1 SGDLS, CDR2 YYNGEE. CDR3 size: 17 residues. V trimming: 0 bases; J trimming: 7 bases; junction bases outside the gene matches: 15. DNA for the CDR3: TGTGCCAGCAGCGTAGGGCACTCAGGGGGCTCCAGGGAAGAGCAGTACTTC. Translating gives CASSVGHSGGSREEQYF.

The V gene is TRBV19, the J gene TRBJ2-5; D unclear. The CDR3 has 11 amino acids. Germline V gene data show CDR1 as LNHDA and CDR2 as SQIVND (reference sequence). V was cut by 4 bases and J by 5 bases, with 5 bases left in between. The CDR3 coding sequence is TGTGCCAGTAGTAATCTGGAGACCCAGTACTTC. Encoded protein: CASSNLETQYF.

This chain joins TRBV7-9 and TRBJ2-7; 12 positions match TRBD2. The germline gives CDR1 SEHNR, CDR2 FQNEAQ (reference sequence). After removal of 5 bases from V and 0 bases from J, the junction contained 2 bases not matched to a gene. The CDR3 loop spans 15 amino acids. The CDR3 is CASSTLAGGSYEQYF. The DNA of the CDR3 is TGTGCCAGCAGCACACTAGCGGGAGGCTCCTACGAGCAGTACTTC.

This clone was found once. J is TRBJ1-1 and V is TRBV5-1; no clear D. Germline lookup yields CDR1 SGHRS and CDR2 YFSETQ. Trimming cost V 0 bases and J 5 bases, with 11 bases left between them. The CDR3 consists of 14 residues. The CDR3 sequence is CASSLGSSGTEAFF. DNA for the CDR3: TGCGCCAGCAGCTTGGGTTCCAGCGGGACTGAAGCTTTCTTT.